This TCR beta chain emerged from a study of shared clonotypes between healthy human individuals. It was across several immunoSEQ plates that each subset's genomic DNA was evenly split. In the authors' methods: Junction-only immunoSEQ data arrived without quality scores, meaning filtering differed. Profiling relied on immunoSEQ multiplex PCR, and the TCRdb table lists in-frame clones only, not all of them. The V and J calls and clone size were taken over from that table, and D and trimming were inferred from the DNA. Among 950,000 to 1,200,000 clones listed, 60% to 85% were seen once. The CDR3 sequence is 14 residues long. Germline V gives CDR1 SGDLS, CDR2 YYNGEE. The germline V and J ends were trimmed by 1 base and 0 bases, with 8 bases remaining between them. This clone was detected only once. The same CDR3 also results from other DNA sequences found in this sample.

The rearrangement links TRBV9 to TRBJ2-7; D might be TRBD1 (6 bases). Sequencing was performed on memory CD4+ T cells from PBMCs. Specified subset: CD45RA-negative fraction. This sequence originates from a man aged 18-30 years in good health. Some clones in this sample may be carry-over from other donors' samples. CDR3 region: CASSVQGSSYEQYF. The CDR3 DNA sequence: TGTGCCAGCAGCGTACAGGGGAGCTCCTACGAGCAGTACTTC.